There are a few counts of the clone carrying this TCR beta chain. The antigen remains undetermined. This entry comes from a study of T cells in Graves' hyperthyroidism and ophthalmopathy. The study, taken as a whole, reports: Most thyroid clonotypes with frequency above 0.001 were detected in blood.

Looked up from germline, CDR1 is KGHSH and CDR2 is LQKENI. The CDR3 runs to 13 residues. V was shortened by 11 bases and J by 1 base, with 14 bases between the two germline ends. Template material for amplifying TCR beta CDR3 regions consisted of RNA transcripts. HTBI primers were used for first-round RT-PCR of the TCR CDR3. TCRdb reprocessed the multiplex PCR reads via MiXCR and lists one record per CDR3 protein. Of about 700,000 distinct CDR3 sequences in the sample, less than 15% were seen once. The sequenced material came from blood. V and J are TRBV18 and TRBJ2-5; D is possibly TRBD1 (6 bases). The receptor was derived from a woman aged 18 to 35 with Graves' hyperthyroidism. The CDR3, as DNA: TGTGCCGGGGGACAAACACCCCAAGAGACCCAGTACTTC. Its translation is CAGGQTPQETQYF.